What follows describes a single T cell receptor beta chain. Its binding antigen is unknown. Base quality data are lacking; no much larger clone is found one base away. The sample comes from a study of blood T cell repertoires in COVID-19 (dated by TCRdb to 2020 to 2022). In the study overall: Samples from collaborators originated in the United States, Italy and Spain and spanned both the acute and convalescent phases of COVID-19. The material from the prospective study consisted of cDNA or gDNA derived from T cells, B-cell-depleted T cells, or PBMCs. Deeply sampled blood TCRbeta repertoires from subjects exposed to, actively infected with, or recovered from COVID-19 were included in the dataset. The repertoires were released in a freely available public database meant as a resource for research on the immune response to SARS-CoV-2. Samples were obtained from the ongoing ImmuneRACE study (first 160 participants) and from over 1,000 subjects provided by 6 global collaborators. The sample metadata nearly always contained a de-identified subject ID, COVID-19 status, age in years and sex. Where available, HLA class I and class II types were taken from metadata supplied by the sample provider and were not determined by assay-based typing.

Whole blood was collected in K2EDTA tubes by collaborating institutions according to the institutions' own protocols. For TCRbeta analysis, collaborator samples were shipped as frozen whole blood, as isolated PBMCs, or as DNA extracted from either sample type. The immunoSEQ Assay, a bias-controlled multiplex PCR, was used to amplify TCRbeta CDR3 regions from genomic DNA. The authors' pipeline ran thus. Nucleated cell counts per sample were estimated from amplification of reference gene primers within the assay. To quantify the absolute abundance of each unique TCRbeta CDR3 rearrangement, sequence reads were collapsed and filtered. For each sample, productive Simpson clonality was calculated by taking the square root of Simpson's diversity index across productive rearrangements. The source is immuneACCESS, and TCRdb retained only in-frame sequences with V and J called. Part of the clones is not carried over; for the studies checked, unresolved V genes explain less than half of this, and the remainder is unexplained. V and J calls and clone size come straight from that table; D and trimming were deduced from the DNA. The sample table lists about 43,000 clones, approximately 87% of them with a count of one. The ten largest clones represent less than 5.5% of the sample.

Overall results and qualifications from the work: The quantity of clinical and demographic metadata differed by source and by participant and was supplied without curation.

There are 15 amino acids in the CDR3, from cysteine to phenylalanine inclusive. Only the CDR3 region is kept as DNA, spanning 45 bases read in frame from base 1. Sequencing was performed on peripheral blood. In this chain, TRBV21-1 is recombined with TRBJ1-5. TRBV21-1 is assigned pseudogene status. The TCR comes from a human donor in a cohort sampled during active COVID-19. The CDR3 is CASSKEASGNQPQHF. In nucleotides, the sequence is TGTGCCAGCAGCAAAGAGGCATCGGGGAATCAGCCCCAGCATTTT.